This T cell receptor (beta chain) was identified during a study of breast tumors, draining lymph nodes, adjacent tissues (dated by TCRdb to 2016 to 2017). With respect to the entire study: The study compared TCR beta repertoires across tumor, adjacent nontumor tissue and axillary lymph nodes from breast cancer patients. In human breast cancer, the study set out to evaluate how tumor, surrounding tissue and draining lymph node repertoires relate to one another and whether T cells may move between these sites. What the work shows at the level of the full study, not this receptor alone: The conclusion that tumor T cells originate in lymph nodes was presented as consistent with a hypothesis rather than as directly demonstrated. The data were considered consistent with the idea that most tumor T cells come from the lymph node and then expand in tumor tissue. T-cell repertoire diversity in tumors was found to be lower than in lymph nodes but higher than in nontumor tissue, and preferential V and J gene usage was observed. The similarity between tumor and nontumor tissue repertoires was significantly greater in luminal-like breast cancer than in basal-like breast cancer.

Germline trimming amounts to 2 bases on V and 5 bases on J, with 4 as the count of junction bases outside the gene matches. Via the germline V gene, CDR1 is SGHRS and CDR2 YFSETQ. The CDR3 goes from the cysteine to the phenylalanine over 15 residues. Only the CDR3 DNA is retained, 45 bases long and in frame from the first base. These reads were obtained on an Illumina HiSeq 2000. Multiplex PCR amplification was used to generate the TCR beta chain libraries. High-throughput sequencing was used to analyze the amplified TCR beta chain products. The public reads were reanalyzed by TCRdb: fastp trimming at Q25, MiXCR alignment, in-frame beta chains only. CDR3 protein duplicates are merged, each entry listing the most common genes and DNA. The sample has approximately 280,000 distinct CDR3 sequences on record, about 30% of them singletons. The ten largest clones take up 0.85% to 1.3% of the sample. Lymph node samples were obtained from the axillary draining lymph nodes of breast cancer patients.

Of note for this clonotype: The antigen it binds to is not known. The input lacks base qualities; no much larger clone sits a single base away.

The rearranged segments are TRBV5-1 and TRBJ1-4, with TRBD1 identical over 9 junction bases. This clonotype was sampled from a female donor with breast cancer. Some clones in this sample may be carry-over from other donors' samples. Sequenced sample: axillary lymph node tissue. The base sequence is TGCGCCAGCAGCTTACCGGGACAGGGAAATGAAAAACTGTTTTTT. Its protein product is CASSLPGQGNEKLFF. Here the CDR3 is joined to the reference TRBV5-1 and TRBJ1-4 genes, and the full variable domain is: KAGVTQTPRYLIKTRGQQVTLSCSPISGHRSVSWYQQTPGQGLQFLFEYFSETQRNKGNFPGRFSGRQFSNSRSEMNVSTLELGDSALYLCASSLPGQGNEKLFFGSGTQLSVL.